This T cell receptor beta chain was sequenced in a study of blood T cell repertoires in COVID-19. Across the whole study: COVID-19 samples, acute and convalescent, were from the United States, Italy and Spain.

The CDR3 loop spans 16 amino acids. V shed 0 bases, J shed 5 bases, and the junction held 4 bases outside the gene matches. The germline gives CDR1 SGHRS, CDR2 YFSETQ. In the authors' workflow: From reference gene primer amplification, estimates of nucleated cell counts were derived. Sequenced by immunoSEQ multiplex PCR; TCRdb stores in-frame clones only, minus some. V, J and clone size derive from that table, while D and trimming were established from the DNA sequence. Here the sample spans about 400,000 clones, less than 90% being singletons. Resolution of symptoms, clearance, or two negative PCRs was present in recovered Cohort 3 donors.

The chain recombines TRBV5-1 with TRBJ2-5; 13 nucleotides line up with TRBD2. Sequencing was performed on PBMCs or T cells enriched from blood (not recorded which). This clonotype was obtained from a woman aged 25 to 39 who had recovered from COVID-19. Written as DNA, the CDR3 is TGCGCCAGCAGCTTGGGACTAGCGGGGGGATTGGAGACCCAGTACTTC. It specifies CASSLGLAGGLETQYF.